This paragraph covers one T cell receptor beta chain sequence. The CDR3 consists of 18 residues. CDR1 and CDR2 from the germline V gene are KGHSH and LQKENI. The V gene end was trimmed by 3 bases and the J gene end by 4 bases; junction bases not matched to a gene: 12. This sample is drawn from a study of T-cell memory formation after mild COVID-19. TCRdb re-analysed the 5' RACE reads in MiXCR, keeping a single row per CDR3 protein. The profile shows a few hundred thousand distinct CDR3 sequences, more than 20% of them singletons. The chain is built from TRBV18 and TRBJ2-5; 12 bases fit TRBD2. The TCR comes from a young man who had mild COVID-19 (a few samples of this study predate the infection). Cell type and time point are not known. Sequenced material: PBMCs or a T cell subset sorted from them (not recorded which). The DNA for the CDR3 is TGTGCCAGCTCACCCGGACTAGCGGGGAGGATAGGTGGAGAGACCCAGTACTTC. Protein: CASSPGLAGRIGGETQYF.